What follows are 29 T cell receptor beta chains derived from one specimen sequenced in a study of early T cells in non-severe SARS-CoV-2 infection. TCRdb re-called the 5' RACE reads with MiXCR, one entry per CDR3 protein. Here the sample spans some 30,000 distinct CDR3 sequences, roughly 7% being singletons. Sequencing used whole blood. All receptors derive from an adult who was a healthcare worker with PCR-confirmed SARS-CoV-2 infection or an uninfected control (not recorded which).

The V gene is TRBV18, the J gene TRBJ2-3; D may be TRBD2 (6 bases). There are 14 residues in the CDR3. V dropped 8 bases and J dropped 1 base, with 13 bases sitting between them. The V gene's germline CDR1 is KGHSH and CDR2 LQKENI. In nucleotides, the CDR3 is TGTGCCAGCCGGGAGACGGCTCGCACAGATACGCAGTATTTT. Protein product: CASRETARTDTQYF.

This clonotype appeared many times. J is TRBJ2-1 and V is TRBV19; TRBD1 matches at 7 bases. The CDR3 has 17 amino acids. V was pared by 4 bases and J by 2 bases, with 11 bases of the junction left unmatched. Germline V lookup: CDR1 LNHDA, CDR2 SQIVND (reference sequence). The CDR3 nucleotides read TGTGCCAGTAGTAAGTATAGGCAGGGGGTCACCTACAATGAGCAGTTCTTC. Translated, it gives CASSKYRQGVTYNEQFF.

This clonotype was found many times. This chain connects TRBV11-3 to TRBJ2-1, with TRBD1 matching 9 bases. The CDR3 covers 15 residues. J was trimmed by 8 bases and V by 5 bases; bases with no gene match: 10. Germline loops: CDR1 SGHNT, CDR2 YENEEA. The CDR3 nucleotides read TGTGCCAGCAGCCCCGGACAGGGGCGCTTCTATGAGCAGTTCTTC. Protein sequence: CASSPGQGRFYEQFF.

In this sample, this clonotype turned up many times. The chain is built from TRBV7-8 and TRBJ2-5, with D perhaps matching TRBD1 (6 bases). This CDR3 has 18 amino acids. Germline V gives CDR1 SGHVS, CDR2 FQNEAQ. Trimming took off 4 bases at V and 3 bases at J, with 24 bases between the two ends. The CDR3 DNA reads TGTGCCAGCAGCTCGTGGGGCCAATGGGGGCGGGTTAAAGAGACCCAGTACTTC. Residues: CASSSWGQWGRVKETQYF.

This clonotype has ten or more counts. J is TRBJ2-7 and V is TRBV18; 8 bases line up with TRBD2. Germline CDR1 is KGHSH and CDR2 is LQKENI. The CDR3 loop spans 13 amino acids. With V trimmed by 3 bases and J by 7 bases, 5 bases remained unmatched. The CDR3 sequence is CASSPDGGGEQYF. Here the CDR3 DNA reads TGTGCCAGCTCACCCGACGGGGGGGGAGAGCAGTACTTC.

This clonotype qualifies as medium-sized (0.01 to 0.1%). The chain employs TRBV18 and TRBJ1-2; D remains unclear. This CDR3 region has 15 residues. The germline CDR1 and CDR2 sequences are KGHSH and LQKENI. V was cut by 3 bases and J by 4 bases, with 15 bases left in between. CDR3: CASSPDERILYGYTF. CDR3 DNA sequence: TGTGCCAGCTCACCGGATGAGCGGATTCTCTATGGCTACACCTTC.

The chain combines TRBV30 with TRBJ1-1, with D possibly being TRBD1 (5 bases). The CDR3 loop spans 13 amino acids. The V end lost 4 bases, the J end lost 5 bases, and 14 bases lay between the germline ends. Germline loops: CDR1 GTSNPN, CDR2 SVGIG (reference sequence). The CDR3, as DNA: TGTGCCTGGAAGATGACTAGGGGAACTGAAGCTTTCTTT. Encoded protein: CAWKMTRGTEAFF. Full variable domain (rest looked up from reference TRBV30 and TRBJ1-1): SQTIHQWPATLVQPVGSPLSLECTVEGTSNPNLYWYRQAAGRGLQLLFYSVGIGQISSEVPQNLSASRPQDRQFILSSKKLLLSDSGFYLCAWKMTRGTEAFFGQGTRLTVV.

This clonotype was detected ten times or more. The chain uses TRBV7-9 and TRBJ2-1; D is unresolved. This CDR3 has 14 residues. Between the trimmed V and J ends, which lost 2 bases and 5 bases, there was a span of 10 bases. The germline CDR1 and CDR2 sequences are SEHNR and FQNEAQ (reference sequence). The CDR3 DNA is TGTGCCAGCAGCTTACCTCTGCCGAACAATGAGCAGTTCTTC. This translates into CASSLPLPNNEQFF.

Only a few counts were recorded for this clonotype. The CDR3 DNA follows: TGTGCCAGCTCACCGGGACAGGGAAGGACCGGGGAGCTGTTTTTT. Translated: CASSPGQGRTGELFF. This chain uses TRBV18 with TRBJ2-2; 9 bases match TRBD1. The CDR3 runs to 15 residues. CDR1 is KGHSH, CDR2 LQKENI, per germline. With 3 bases clipped from V and 5 bases from J, the junction kept 4 bases outside the gene matches.

The table lists this clonotype with many counts. The gene calls are TRBV19 and TRBJ2-5; D is unresolved. The CDR3 runs 13 residues. The germline gives CDR1 LNHDA, CDR2 SQIVND (reference sequence). The V gene lost 4 bases and the J gene lost 2 bases, with 8 bases spanning the gap. CDR3 residues: CASSRGPQETQYF. The CDR3 DNA reads TGTGCCAGTAGTAGGGGTCCTCAAGAGACCCAGTACTTC.

The sample holds many counts of this clonotype. The chain has TRBV11-2 and TRBJ2-5; D ambiguous. This CDR3 is 15 amino acids long. With 3 bases removed from V and 1 base from J, the gap between germline ends came to 12 bases. CDR1 SGHAT and CDR2 FQNNGV come from the germline V gene. The CDR3 DNA is TGTGCCAGCAGCTTTGGGTCCACTCTCCAAGAGACCCAGTACTTC. This codes for CASSFGSTLQETQYF. Full variable domain (missing parts from reference TRBV11-2 and TRBJ2-5): EAGVAQSPRYKIIEKRQSVAFWCNPISGHATLYWYQQILGQGPKLLIQFQNNGVVDDSQLPKDRFSAERLKGVDSTLKIQPAKLEDSAVYLCASSFGSTLQETQYFGPGTRLLVL.

In this sample, this clonotype turned up many times. This chain joins TRBV12-3 or TRBV12-4 and TRBJ2-7; 11 bases match TRBD2. Trimming removed 6 bases from V and 0 bases from J; junction bases left unmatched: 10. The CDR3 loop spans 17 amino acids. The DNA of the CDR3 is TGTGCCAGCAGACCGAGACTAGCGGGAACTTACTCCTACGAGCAGTACTTC. It yields the protein CASRPRLAGTYSYEQYF.

This clonotype was detected ten times or more. The rearrangement links TRBV6-2 or TRBV6-3 to TRBJ2-7, with TRBD1 matching 8 bases. The CDR3 sequence is 13 residues long. Trimming took 8 bases from V and 2 from J; bases not matched to a gene: 5. Germline V lookup: CDR1 MNHEY, CDR2 SVGEGT. The CDR3 spells CASEGQAPYEQYF. CDR3 in DNA: TGTGCCAGCGAGGGACAGGCCCCCTACGAGCAGTACTTC.

This clonotype has only a few counts. V is TRBV7-9 and J is TRBJ2-2; 7 bases line up with TRBD1. Unmatched junction bases numbered 9, after V lost 5 bases and J lost 6 bases. Germline V gives CDR1 SEHNR, CDR2 FQNEAQ (reference sequence). The CDR3 is 15 residues long. The CDR3 here is CASSPADRAAGELFF. In nucleotides, the CDR3 is TGTGCCAGCAGCCCAGCCGACAGGGCCGCCGGGGAGCTGTTTTTT.

This clonotype came up a few times. The genes are TRBV18 and TRBJ2-1; 7 nucleotides line up with TRBD1. The V gene end was trimmed by 1 base and the J gene end by 7 bases; junction bases not matched to a gene: 13. The CDR3 runs to 17 residues. Germline CDR1 and CDR2: KGHSH and LQKENI. The CDR3 loop is CASSPLGSTGAGNEQFF. CDR3 DNA: TGTGCCAGCTCACCACTTGGTAGCACAGGGGCTGGGAATGAGCAGTTCTTC. Full variable domain (remainder filled in from reference TRBV18 and TRBJ2-1): NAGVMQNPRHLVRRRGQEARLRCSPMKGHSHVYWYRQLPEEGLKFMVYLQKENIIDESGMPKERFSAEFPKEGPSILRIQQVVRGDSAAYFCASSPLGSTGAGNEQFFGPGTRLTVL.

The chain uses TRBV4-3 and TRBJ1-4; the D gene is possibly TRBD1 (6 bases). This CDR3 contains 15 residues. CDR1 is LGHNA and CDR2 is YSLEER in the germline V gene. Trimming shortened V by 0 bases and J by 8 bases, and 13 bases separated the two germline ends. The CDR3 reads CASSQEGRGGEKLFF. CDR3 DNA sequence: TGCGCCAGCAGCCAAGAAGGCAGGGGTGGGGAAAAACTGTTTTTT.

This chain's CDR3 is CASSPAGASDTQYF. The CDR3 bases are TGTGCCAGCAGCCCCGCAGGTGCTTCAGATACGCAGTATTTT. The genes are TRBV7-9 and TRBJ2-3; D remains ambiguous. Trimming cost V 5 bases and J 4 bases, with 13 bases left between them. In germline, CDR1 is SEHNR, CDR2 FQNEAQ (reference sequence). This CDR3 region has 14 residues.

The chain links TRBV7-2 to TRBJ2-3, with 7 bases identical to TRBD2. J lost 6 bases, V lost 6 bases, and 9 bases had no gene match. The CDR3 covers 14 residues. Germline V gene sequence: CDR1 SGHTA, CDR2 FQGNSA. DNA of the CDR3: TGTGCCAGCAGAAGTTCGGGGGGTTGGGATACGCAGTATTTT. As protein: CASRSSGGWDTQYF.

This clonotype was observed at least ten times. J is TRBJ2-1 and V is TRBV6-5, with TRBD2 matching over 10 bases. The CDR3 spans 14 residues. CDR1 is MNHEY and CDR2 is SVGAGI in the germline V gene. The junction had 3 bases not matched to a gene; V was cut back by 2 bases and J by 8 bases. The CDR3: CASSYGTSDYEQFF. The CDR3 DNA is TGTGCCAGCAGTTACGGGACTAGCGATTATGAGCAGTTCTTC.

Many counts were recorded for this clonotype. The V and J genes are TRBV6-5 and TRBJ1-1; D is undetermined. CDR1 and CDR2 (germline): MNHEY, SVGAGI. Trimming took 8 bases from V and 1 from J, leaving 11 bases between them. The CDR3 length is 13 residues. The CDR3 nucleotides read TGTGCCAGCGGGCGCCAGCGGAACACTGAAGCTTTCTTT. Translated: CASGRQRNTEAFF.

This clonotype was seen at least ten times. The chain has TRBV29-1 and TRBJ2-1; 14 bases map to TRBD2. Germline V lookup: CDR1 SQVTM, CDR2 ANQGSEA. The V gene end was trimmed by 5 bases and the J gene end by 9 bases; junction bases not matched to a gene: 3. The CDR3 runs 13 residues. CDR3 nucleotide sequence: TGCAGCGTTCGACTAGCGGGAGGGGGTGAGCAGTTCTTC. Translation gives CSVRLAGGGEQFF.

The chain recombines TRBV4-3 with TRBJ2-5; possible D gene TRBD2, 5 bases. The germline CDR1 and CDR2 sequences are LGHNA and YSLEER. The CDR3 is made up of 15 amino acids. Trimming removed 3 bases at V and 3 bases at J, with 14 bases between. CDR3 amino acids: CASSQARLYEETQYF. The CDR3 coding sequence is TGCGCCAGCAGCCAGGCTCGACTATACGAAGAGACCCAGTACTTC.

This clonotype has a count of ten or more. The genes are TRBV6-6 and TRBJ2-2, with a weak D call TRBD1 (6 bases). Trimming stripped 4 bases from V and 0 bases from J, with 12 bases between. This CDR3 is 16 amino acids long. The V gene's germline CDR1 is MNHNY and CDR2 SVGAGI (reference sequence). The chain's CDR3 is CASSSDSASNTGELFF. The CDR3 DNA is TGTGCCAGCAGTTCGGACAGCGCCTCGAACACCGGGGAGCTGTTTTTT.

The chain carries TRBV29-1 and TRBJ1-3; D gene uncertain. Deletions cut 6 bases from V and 3 bases from J, with 9 bases between. This CDR3 contains 12 residues. Germline V gene data show CDR1 as SQVTM and CDR2 as ANQGSEA. CDR3 bases: TGCAGCGTCCGGATGTTTGGAAACACCATATATTTT. It is translated as CSVRMFGNTIYF.

This clonotype appeared many times. The chain joins TRBV5-1 to TRBJ2-7, with D possibly being TRBD1 (6 bases). This CDR3 region has 15 residues. Germline CDR1 SGHRS, CDR2 YFSETQ. V gave up 4 bases and J gave up 6 bases, with 20 bases separating them. This chain's CDR3 is CASSPVGTKGTEQYF. The CDR3, as DNA: TGCGCCAGCAGCCCGGTGGGGACAAAGGGAACCGAGCAGTACTTC.

Ten or more counts support this clonotype. This rearrangement joins TRBV7-6 to TRBJ2-2, with D perhaps assigned TRBD1 or TRBD2 (5 bases each). The V and J ends lost 5 bases and 4 bases respectively, with 11 bases between them. Germline V gene sequence: CDR1 SGHVS, CDR2 FNYEAQ. The CDR3 has 14 residues. The CDR3 DNA is TGTGCCAGCAGCGCCCCTGGGGGCACCGGGGAGCTGTTTTTT. It is translated as CASSAPGGTGELFF.

The J gene is TRBJ2-2, the V gene TRBV11-3; D may be TRBD2 (5 bases). V dropped 3 bases and J dropped 7 bases, with 6 bases sitting between them. The CDR3 totals 12 residues. CDR1 and CDR2 (germline): SGHNT, YENEEA. The CDR3 sequence is CASSLGSGELFF. The DNA of the CDR3 is TGTGCCAGCAGCTTGGGGAGCGGGGAGCTGTTTTTT.

Ten or more counts support this clonotype. The gene calls are TRBV28 and TRBJ1-5; weak D call: TRBD1 (5 bases). V lost 2 bases, J lost 5 bases, and 13 bases lay in between. The CDR3 totals 15 residues. Germline V CDR1 and CDR2: MDHEN, SYDVKM. The CDR3 protein is CASSLGGQGDQPQHF. CDR3 nucleotides: TGTGCCAGCAGTTTAGGTGGGCAGGGCGATCAGCCCCAGCATTTT.

The genes are TRBV11-2 and TRBJ2-7, with 8 positions matching TRBD2. With 5 bases clipped from V and 2 bases from J, the junction kept 8 bases outside the gene matches. Germline V gene data show CDR1 as SGHAT and CDR2 as FQNNGV. This CDR3 comprises 15 residues. The chain's CDR3 is CASSRGGDPTYEQYF. DNA of the CDR3: TGTGCCAGCAGCCGGGGGGGAGACCCCACCTACGAGCAGTACTTC.